Sequencing of this T cell receptor beta chain was carried out in a study of T-cell memory formation after mild COVID-19. Study information: For the most part, TCR clusters were specific to one donor.

This clonotype occurred a few times. TCRdb redid the calling of the 5' RACE reads with MiXCR, one entry per CDR3 protein. Altogether 400,000 to 500,000 distinct CDR3 sequences are present, roughly 18% being singletons, with the ten largest covering 20% to 25%. The sequenced sample was PBMCs or a T cell subset sorted from them (not recorded which). This clonotype was sampled from a man between 18 and 29 years old who had mild COVID-19 (a few samples of this study predate the infection). Cell type and time point are not known.

The CDR3 DNA reads as TGCGCCAGCAGCTTAGGGGACCCCCCGCGGCGGTCAGATACGCAGTATTTT. Its translation is CASSLGDPPRRSDTQYF. The chain combines TRBV5-1 with TRBJ2-3, with D perhaps TRBD1 or TRBD2 (5 bases each). Trimming took 2 bases from V and 4 from J, leaving 20 bases between them. In germline, CDR1 is SGHRS, CDR2 YFSETQ. This CDR3 is built from 17 residues.